This TCR beta chain was profiled in a study of spatial heterogeneity in lung cancer. Across the whole study: The count of detected beta-chain sequences consistently exceeded that of alpha-chain sequences.

The time point here: sample taken at primary tumor resection. Material for sequencing was whole RNA from tumor, nontumor lung or frozen PBMC, left unsorted. Samples were donated by 72 untreated early-stage non-small cell lung cancer patients. The CDR3 contains 11 residues. Trimming left V 5 bases short and J 6 bases short, with 9 bases between. In germline, CDR1 is DFQATT, CDR2 SNEGSKA (reference sequence). Study-wide points: At tumor resection, ubiquitous expanded TCRs were detected in blood more often than later.

TCRdb passed the 5' RACE reads through MiXCR, listing each CDR3 protein once. The sample shows approximately 52,000 distinct CDR3 sequences, approximately 7% of them seen only once. In this sample, this clonotype turned up many times. Antigen specificity is unknown. This specimen was PBMCs, taken at surgery. The receptor was isolated from a female donor with early-stage non-small cell lung cancer. The chain combines TRBV20-1 with TRBJ2-3, with D uncertain. In DNA form, the CDR3 reads TGCAGTGCTCACTCAACCGATACGCAGTATTTT. Translation: CSAHSTDTQYF.